This T cell receptor beta chain was recorded in a study of neurological immune-mediated disorders. Study-wide points: Falling below healthy controls, multiple sclerosis showed the least TCR clonal expansion, while HTLV-1-associated myelopathy showed the most.

A 10-nucleotide random UMI tagged transcripts in template-switch 5'RACE cDNA synthesis. From 15-18 subjects, every sequencing run obtained over 200 million TCR-beta sequences. One entry per CDR3 protein, called by TCRdb with MiXCR from the 5' RACE reads. This table holds 71,000 or so distinct CDR3 sequences, 5% to 5.5% found once. The ends lost 0 bases at V and 7 bases at J; junction bases unmatched: 2. The CDR3 consists of 15 residues. Germline values: CDR1 LNHNV, CDR2 YYDKDF (reference sequence). This clonotype was counted only a few times. Its antigen is not identified. 2 million PBMCs stored at -80 C were the source of the unsorted libraries.

The chain carries TRBV15 and TRBJ2-1, with 11 bases fitting TRBD2. The receptor was derived from a woman aged 25 to 39 with multiple sclerosis. Sequencing used PBMCs. The CDR3 bases are TGTGCCACCAGCAGAGAACTAGCGGGGGTTAATGAGCAGTTCTTC. This gives the protein CATSRELAGVNEQFF.